This is a list of T cell receptor beta chains from one sample in a study of response to subunit inactivated influenza vaccine. TCRdb processed the RT-PCR reads anew with MiXCR; each CDR3 protein has one entry. The table lists 500,000 to 750,000 distinct CDR3 sequences, 14% of them singletons. Source: PBMCs from blood, taken approximately 12 days after vaccination. The receptor set was obtained from a man in his fifties or sixties who received an inactivated influenza vaccine. Each CDR3 is given with its conserved first and last residue. Fields, in order: J gene, D gene, clone size, V gene, CDR3 DNA, CDR3 protein. The D gene is left open where the match is weak. Size values are once, few and many counts, or a class for expanded clones, and some rows have none.

TRBJ2-6 | TRBD2 | NA | TRBV20-1 | TGCTGTGCTAGAGGGGACTACCTGAGCTCTGGGGCCAACGTCCTGACTTTC | CCARGDYLSSGANVLTF
TRBJ1-6 | TRBD1 | few | TRBV11-2 | TGTGCCAGCAGCCCAAACCCGGGACAGAACTATTATAATTCACCCCTCCACTTT | CASSPNPGQNYYNSPLHF
TRBJ1-5 | NA | NA | TRBV6-6 | TGTGCCAGCAGTTACGGGACCATCGCCCAGCATTTT | CASSYGTIAQHF
TRBJ2-7 | TRBD2 | NA | TRBV7-2 | TGTGCCAGCAGCTTAACCCGGACTAGCGGGAGTTCCGAGCAGTACTTC | CASSLTRTSGSSEQYF
TRBJ2-2 | TRBD1 | NA | TRBV6-4 | TGTGCCAGCAGCCCCGGGACAGCGATCACCGGGGAGCTGTTTTTT | CASSPGTAITGELFF
TRBJ2-5 | NA | few | TRBV12-3/TRBV12-4 | TGTGCCAGCAGCGACAGCGGCCAGACCCAGTACTTC | CASSDSGQTQYF
TRBJ2-7 | NA | NA | TRBV11-3 | TGTGCCAGCAGCTTAGGCAGTCCCGGAGAAGGCTACGAGCAGTACTTC | CASSLGSPGEGYEQYF
TRBJ1-2 | NA | few | TRBV5-1 | TGCGCCAGCAGCTTGGTTGCGGGGGTAGACTACACCTTC | CASSLVAGVDYTF
TRBJ2-1 | NA | few | TRBV28 | TGTGCCAGCAGTTTCCATTCTCGCGGCAGGGGTCACAATGAGCAGTTCTTC | CASSFHSRGRGHNEQFF
TRBJ2-1 | TRBD2 | NA | TRBV18 | TGTGCCAGCTCACCACCGATGCGGGAGGGCCATGAGCAGTTCTTC | CASSPPMREGHEQFF
TRBJ2-1 | TRBD2 | few | TRBV4-2 | TGTGCCAGCAGCCAAGATCCTAGCGGGAGGGCCAACAATGAGCAGTTCTTC | CASSQDPSGRANNEQFF
TRBJ2-1 | NA | few | TRBV12-3/TRBV12-4 | TGTGCCAGTTCAGCGGCGTTTATGCAGTTCTTC | CASSAAFMQFF
TRBJ2-5 | TRBD1 | many | TRBV5-6 | TGTGCCAGCAGCTTGGACGGTCAGGGGGCGAATAAACCAGGGGAGACCCAGTACTTC | CASSLDGQGANKPGETQYF
TRBJ2-4 | NA | few | TRBV11-2 | TGTGCCAGCAGCTTAGTTCTGGAGAACATTCAGTACTTC | CASSLVLENIQYF
TRBJ1-4 | NA | NA | TRBV28 | TGTGCCAGCGGAGGGACCCCTAATGAAAAACTGTTTTTT | CASGGTPNEKLFF
TRBJ2-2 | NA | few | TRBV13 | TGTGCCAGCAGCTTAGAACCGGGAGCTAGGACCGGGGAGCTGTTTTTT | CASSLEPGARTGELFF
TRBJ2-1 | NA | NA | TRBV20-1 | TGCAGTGCTAGAGATTGGACCGACAATGAGCAGTTCTTC | CSARDWTDNEQFF
TRBJ2-3 | NA | few | TRBV28 | TGTGCCAGCAGTTTATCACAGGGGACTAGCACAGATACGCAGTATTTT | CASSLSQGTSTDTQYF
TRBJ2-5 | TRBD1 | NA | TRBV18 | TGTGCCAGCTCACCACCGGGACAGGCCCTCCAAGAGACCCAGTACTTC | CASSPPGQALQETQYF
TRBJ2-1 | TRBD2 | few | TRBV7-8 | TGTGCCAGCAGCTTACCAGCCGGGAACGGGGGGAAGAGATCCTACAATGAGCAGTTCTTC | CASSLPAGNGGKRSYNEQFF
TRBJ2-1 | TRBD2 | NA | TRBV11-1 | TGTGCCAGCACCCCAGGCGGACTAGCAATAGTGGTTTCCTACAATGAGCAGTTCTTC | CASTPGGLAIVVSYNEQFF
TRBJ2-1 | TRBD2 | few | TRBV5-1 | TGCGCCAGCAGCGCCTCGACTAGCGAGTACAATGAGCAGTTCTTC | CASSASTSEYNEQFF
TRBJ2-1 | TRBD2 | NA | TRBV19 | TGTGCCAGTACCCGGGGGGGTTTCTACAATGAGCAGTTCTTC | CASTRGGFYNEQFF
TRBJ1-2 | NA | NA | TRBV20-1 | TGCAGTGCTAGCCCCCCTAGTGGGAACTATGGCTACACCTTC | CSASPPSGNYGYTF
TRBJ2-4 | NA | NA | TRBV11-2 | TGTGCCAGCAGCCTCATAGCAGGTTGGGCCAAAAACATTCAGTACTTC | CASSLIAGWAKNIQYF
TRBJ2-7 | NA | many | TRBV15 | TGTGCCACCAGCAGAGGGTCCTACGAGCAGTACTTC | CATSRGSYEQYF
TRBJ1-3 | TRBD1 | NA | TRBV20-1 | TGCAGTGCTATGCAGGGGGGACATGGAAACACCATATATTTT | CSAMQGGHGNTIYF
TRBJ2-1 | NA | NA | TRBV7-9 | TGTGCCAGCAACACGCCTTACAATGAGCAGTTCTTC | CASNTPYNEQFF
TRBJ2-5 | NA | NA | TRBV24-1 | TGTGCCACCAGTGATTCCCTCCGGAGGGGACGAGAGACCCAGTACTTC | CATSDSLRRGRETQYF
TRBJ2-1 | TRBD2 | many | TRBV11-2 | TGTGCCAGCAGCTTACCAAGGACTAGCGGGACGAAGGGGTACAATGAGCAGTTCTTC | CASSLPRTSGTKGYNEQFF
TRBJ2-2 | NA | NA | TRBV5-6 | TGTGCCAGCAGCCGAGGACAGATCCCCGGGGAGCTGTTTTTT | CASSRGQIPGELFF
TRBJ2-2 | TRBD2 | NA | TRBV7-6 | TGTGCCAGCAGCTTAGTTGGCGGGGGAGCGAACACCGGGGAGCTGTTTTTT | CASSLVGGGANTGELFF
TRBJ2-7 | TRBD1 | many | TRBV20-1 | TGCAGTGCTAGGACAGGGAGCTCCTACGAGCAGTACTTC | CSARTGSSYEQYF
TRBJ2-1 | NA | few | TRBV20-1 | TGCAGTGCTCTCAACGGGGGGCCTGGAAATGAGCAGTTCTTC | CSALNGGPGNEQFF
TRBJ1-2 | NA | few | TRBV20-1 | TGCGCCCCTGCCCAGGCCTCCGTCCCAAACTATGGCTACACCTTC | CAPAQASVPNYGYTF
TRBJ2-3 | NA | NA | TRBV7-9 | TGTGCCAGCAGCATCGGCCGGGCCCGGGTATTGGAGTTT | CASSIGRARVLEF
TRBJ1-2 | NA | few | TRBV2 | TGTGCCAGCGGGCAGGAGCATTATGGCTACACCTTC | CASGQEHYGYTF
TRBJ1-4 | NA | NA | TRBV30 | TGTGCCTGGAGTGTACGGGAAGCAACTAATGAAAAACTGTTTTTT | CAWSVREATNEKLFF
TRBJ2-7 | TRBD1 | few | TRBV5-1 | TGCGCCAGCAGCTCCCCGGGACAGGGGTCCGACGAGCAGTACTTC | CASSSPGQGSDEQYF
TRBJ1-1 | NA | many | TRBV6-1 | TGTGCCAGCAGTGACCGGCCAGACACTGAAGCTTTCTTT | CASSDRPDTEAFF
TRBJ2-5 | NA | few | TRBV5-5 | TGTGCCAGCACCCGCCAGGCTTTGGGGAAAGAGACCCAGTACTTC | CASTRQALGKETQYF
TRBJ1-1 | NA | many | TRBV5-1 | TGCGCCAGCAGCATCGGGACTGGGATTCGTGGCACTGAAGCTTTCTTT | CASSIGTGIRGTEAFF
TRBJ2-2 | NA | many | TRBV9 | TGTGCCAGCAGCGGGAGAACCTCGATCACCGGGGAGCTGTTTTTT | CASSGRTSITGELFF
TRBJ2-1 | NA | many | TRBV12-3/TRBV12-4 | TGTGCCAGCAGTTTTTTAGCGGCAGGCTACAATGAGCAGTTCTTC | CASSFLAAGYNEQFF
TRBJ2-7 | TRBD1 | few | TRBV20-1 | TGCAGTGCTTTGCGGACAGGGGTTGGCGAGCAGTACTTC | CSALRTGVGEQYF
TRBJ2-3 | NA | many | TRBV12-3/TRBV12-4 | TGTGCCACCACACCCGGGATTAGCACAGATACGCAGTATTTT | CATTPGISTDTQYF
TRBJ1-4 | NA | NA | TRBV14 | TGTGCCAGCAGCTATGGTGGGGCGTTGAATGAAAAACTGTTTTTT | CASSYGGALNEKLFF
TRBJ2-2 | TRBD2 | few | TRBV5-1 | TGCGCCAGCAGCTTGGCTCGAGCGGGGCCAACGAACACCGGGGAGCTGTTTTTT | CASSLARAGPTNTGELFF
TRBJ2-7 | NA | few | TRBV10-3 | TGTGCCATCAGGGGGCCCGGGTCCTGGAACGAGCAGTACTTC | CAIRGPGSWNEQYF
TRBJ2-3 | NA | few | TRBV11-2 | TGTGCCAGCAGCCGAGTGAATACGCAGTATTTT | CASSRVNTQYF
TRBJ1-1 | NA | NA | TRBV12-1 | TGTGCCAGCAGCTTTGACAGGAGGAACACTGAAGCTTTCTTT | CASSFDRRNTEAFF
TRBJ2-7 | NA | few | TRBV5-1 | TGCGCCAGCAGCAGTTCCCCGAGCCCTGGGAACGAGCAGTACTTC | CASSSSPSPGNEQYF
TRBJ2-7 | TRBD2 | few | TRBV4-3 | TGCGCCAGCAGCCAAGATCATGTCGGACTAGAGTACTACGAGCAGTACTTC | CASSQDHVGLEYYEQYF
TRBJ2-7 | NA | NA | TRBV28 | TGTGCCAGCAGTGACCGGGGGCGTAGGTCCTACGAGCAGTACTTC | CASSDRGRRSYEQYF
TRBJ1-2 | NA | few | TRBV29-1 | TGCAGCGTTGAGGCAGGGTGGGAATATGGCTACACCTTC | CSVEAGWEYGYTF